The next 21 T cell receptor beta chains were all read from a single sample in a study of identical twins. One entry per CDR3 protein results from TCRdb running MiXCR on the 5' RACE reads. Of approximately 700,000 distinct CDR3 sequences in the sample, roughly 6% were seen once. The specimen sequenced was naive T cells sorted from blood. These receptor sequences come from a man between 18 and 35 years old in good health.

This clonotype was detected only a few times. The chain is built from TRBV11-2 and TRBJ2-1; tentative D call: TRBD2 (5 bases). Looked up from germline, CDR1 is SGHAT and CDR2 is FQNNGV. With 5 bases removed from V and 3 bases from J, the gap between germline ends came to 17 bases. The CDR3 runs 16 residues. DNA of the CDR3: TGTGCCAGCAGCCCCATCGGCGGTAGCGACTACAATGAGCAGTTCTTC. As protein: CASSPIGGSDYNEQFF.

The rearrangement joins TRBV11-2 to TRBJ2-1; 9 bases are a match to TRBD2. Germline V gene sequence: CDR1 SGHAT, CDR2 FQNNGV. Trimming took 5 bases from V and 5 from J; bases not matched to a gene: 13. This CDR3 is built from 17 residues. Here the CDR3 DNA reads TGTGCCAGCAGCCCCTCCCCCGCTAGCGGGATTGACAATGAGCAGTTCTTC. This gives the protein CASSPSPASGIDNEQFF. Looking up the rest from reference TRBV11-2 and TRBJ2-1 gives the full variable domain: EAGVAQSPRYKIIEKRQSVAFWCNPISGHATLYWYQQILGQGPKLLIQFQNNGVVDDSQLPKDRFSAERLKGVDSTLKIQPAKLEDSAVYLCASSPSPASGIDNEQFFGPGTRLTVL.

This clonotype was seen many times. This chain links TRBV5-1 with TRBJ2-1, with D perhaps TRBD2 (5 bases). V dropped 0 bases and J dropped 0 bases, with 10 bases sitting between them. This CDR3 is built from 16 residues. Per germline, CDR1 SGHRS and CDR2 YFSETQ. The CDR3, as DNA: TGCGCCAGCAGCTTGGTGTCGGGGAGCTCCTACAATGAGCAGTTCTTC. Residues: CASSLVSGSSYNEQFF.

This clonotype was detected a few times. The J gene is TRBJ2-6, the V gene TRBV9; possible D gene TRBD1, 5 bases. This CDR3 has 17 amino acids. V was trimmed by 4 bases and J by 0 bases, leaving 14 bases between them. The germline V gene has CDR1 SGDLS and CDR2 YYNGEE. CDR3: CASSPRAQSSGANVLTF. CDR3 coding DNA: TGTGCCAGCAGCCCCAGGGCCCAGTCCTCTGGGGCCAACGTCCTGACTTTC.

The chain combines TRBV24-1 with TRBJ1-5; possibly TRBD1 for D (5 bases). The length of the CDR3 is 14 residues. Trimming pared 3 bases from V and 7 bases from J, leaving 12 bases between. Germline V gives CDR1 KGHDR, CDR2 SFDVKD. This chain's CDR3 is CATSDPGVSQPQHF. The DNA for the CDR3 is TGTGCCACCAGTGATCCGGGGGTAAGCCAGCCCCAGCATTTT.

This clonotype has ten or more counts. The rearrangement links TRBV12-3 or TRBV12-4 to TRBJ2-7; 7 nucleotides align to TRBD2. This CDR3 has 13 amino acids. Germline trimming cut 6 bases from V and 6 bases from J; bases unmatched to any gene: 8. The CDR3 DNA is TGTGCCAGCAGCCCGACTAGCTTCGGCGAGCAGTACGTC. Its protein is CASSPTSFGEQYV.

Remarks on this clonotype: This may be a read error, as it is one base from a much larger clone. The V gene is TRBV5-1, the J gene TRBJ2-1; tentative D call: TRBD2 (6 bases). Germline V lookup: CDR1 SGHRS, CDR2 YFSETQ. The CDR3 sequence is 14 residues long. In nucleotides, the CDR3 is TGCGCCAGCAGCTTGGTAGCGGAGTACAATGAGCGGTTCTTC. Translation: CASSLVAEYNERFF.

This clonotype was detected many times. This chain links TRBV6-4 with TRBJ2-1; TRBD2 agrees at 16 bases. The CDR3 extends over 16 amino acids. V lost 2 bases and J lost 7; bases outside the gene matches: 2. CDR1 MRHNA and CDR2 SNTAGT come from the germline V gene. CDR3: CASSDGTSGRVNEQFF. The CDR3 DNA reads TGTGCCAGCAGTGACGGGACTAGCGGGAGGGTTAATGAGCAGTTCTTC.

This clonotype was counted ten times or more. The chain recombines TRBV24-1 with TRBJ2-5; the D gene is possibly TRBD1 (6 bases). Trimming cost V 4 bases and J 4 bases, with 15 bases left between them. Germline CDR1 KGHDR, CDR2 SFDVKD. The CDR3 consists of 15 residues. The chain's CDR3 is CATSELRGRVETQYF. The CDR3 DNA is TGTGCCACCAGTGAGCTGAGGGGGAGAGTAGAGACCCAGTACTTC.

The chain links TRBV28 to TRBJ2-3; TRBD1 or TRBD2 may be the D gene (6 bases each). The CDR3 extends over 17 amino acids. Trimming shortened V by 2 bases and J by 2 bases, and 17 bases separated the two germline ends. Germline CDR1 reads MDHEN; CDR2 reads SYDVKM. The CDR3 DNA follows: TGTGCCAGCAGTTTAAGGGCGGGGCAGGGGTTCACAGATACGCAGTATTTT. Protein product: CASSLRAGQGFTDTQYF.

This clonotype was seen repeatedly, ten times or more. The chain recombines TRBV10-3 with TRBJ2-7; D might be TRBD1 (6 bases). Germline CDR1 ENHRY, CDR2 SYGVKD. The CDR3 is 14 residues long. The CDR3 here is CATAGRDIPYEQYF. Written as DNA, the CDR3 is TGTGCTACTGCCGGCCGGGACATACCCTACGAGCAGTACTTC.

This clonotype was counted many times. The chain carries TRBV27 and TRBJ1-2; 7 bases fit TRBD1. CDR1 is MNHEY and CDR2 is SMNVEV in the germline V gene (reference sequence). V gave up 2 bases and J gave up 0 bases; unmatched junction bases: 9. The CDR3 consists of 17 residues. The CDR3 protein is CASSLLGGAGSNYGYTF. The CDR3 DNA sequence: TGTGCCAGCAGTTTACTAGGGGGCGCGGGATCTAACTATGGCTACACCTTC.

This clonotype was observed many times. This chain uses TRBV10-3 with TRBJ2-3, with 9 bases identical to TRBD2. Germline V gene sequence: CDR1 ENHRY, CDR2 SYGVKD. This CDR3 contains 15 residues. The V and J ends lost 2 bases and 3 bases, in that order; junction bases with no gene match: 3. The chain's CDR3 is CAISEITSGTDTQYF. In DNA, the CDR3 is TGTGCCATCAGTGAGATCACTAGCGGGACAGATACGCAGTATTTT.

This clonotype was counted ten times or more. V is TRBV12-3 or TRBV12-4 and J is TRBJ2-1; D is perhaps TRBD2 (5 bases). This CDR3 spans 14 amino acids. V shed 7 bases and J shed 4 bases, with 14 bases lying between them. CDR3 amino acids: CASTKTTNYNEQFF. As DNA, the CDR3 is TGTGCCAGCACGAAGACTACGAATTACAATGAGCAGTTCTTC.

This chain uses TRBV5-1 with TRBJ2-2; 8 bases are shared with TRBD1. The CDR3 sequence is 16 residues long. Germline lookup yields CDR1 SGHRS and CDR2 YFSETQ. Trimming at V came to 2 bases and at J to 0 bases, leaving 3 bases not matched to a gene. The CDR3 nucleotides are TGCGCCAGCAGCTTCAGGGGGCAAGCGAACACCGGGGAGCTGTTTTTT. Its translation is CASSFRGQANTGELFF.

The V and J genes are TRBV7-9 and TRBJ1-1, with TRBD1 identical over 12 bases. The CDR3 has 17 amino acids. With V trimmed by 9 bases and J by 6 bases, 17 bases remained unmatched. Germline CDR1 reads SEHNR; CDR2 reads FQNEAQ (reference sequence). The CDR3 nucleotides are TGTGCCAGAACCCCCCCGGGACAGGGGGCGAATTCCGCTGAAGCTTTCTTT. Its translation: CARTPPGQGANSAEAFF.

There are many counts of this clonotype. The rearrangement links TRBV20-1 to TRBJ2-3; 13 nucleotides align to TRBD2. The CDR3 consists of 17 residues. V shed 2 bases and J 5 bases; nucleotides not matched to a gene: 10. Germline-derived CDR1 and CDR2 are DFQATT and SNEGSKA (reference sequence). The CDR3 protein is CSARRLAGGLRGDTQYF. CDR3 nucleotides: TGCAGTGCTAGAAGACTAGCGGGAGGACTAAGGGGAGATACGCAGTATTTT.

This clonotype was seen a few times. The gene calls are TRBV29-1 and TRBJ2-7; TRBD1 agrees at 7 bases. Germline loops: CDR1 SQVTM, CDR2 ANQGSEA. The CDR3 extends over 15 amino acids. DNA of the CDR3: TGCAGAGAATTAACCACCCGGGACAGAGACTACGAGCAGTACGTC. This translates into CRELTTRDRDYEQYV.

This chain links TRBV11-1 with TRBJ2-2; TRBD2 matches at 14 bases. The CDR3 runs 19 residues. With 5 bases clipped from V and 0 bases from J, the junction kept 8 bases outside the gene matches. Germline-derived CDR1 and CDR2 are SGHAT and FQDESV (reference sequence). Here the CDR3 reads CASSLRTSGRFTNTGELFF. The CDR3 nucleotides read TGTGCCAGCAGCCTGAGGACTAGCGGGAGGTTCACGAACACCGGGGAGCTGTTTTTT.

The V and J genes are TRBV5-5 and TRBJ1-3; 9 bases are a match to TRBD1. Germline lookup yields CDR1 SGHKS and CDR2 YYEKEE (reference sequence). Trimming removed 4 bases from V and 4 bases from J; junction bases left unmatched: 12. The CDR3 consists of 17 residues. The CDR3 region is CASSLPPRTGVGNTIYF. CDR3 DNA sequence: TGTGCCAGCAGCCTACCGCCACGGACAGGGGTCGGAAACACCATATATTTT.

This clonotype was picked up many times. The chain's CDR3 is CASSDGVGEQFF. CDR3 DNA sequence: TGTGCCAGCAGTGACGGGGTCGGCGAGCAGTTCTTC. This sequence joins TRBV6-4 and TRBJ2-1, with D unresolved. The germline CDR1 and CDR2 sequences are MRHNA and SNTAGT. The CDR3 covers 12 residues. Trimming removed 2 bases at V and 10 bases at J, with 9 bases between.